Each of the 17 T cell receptor beta chains below was sequenced from the same sample in a study of a mutant IDH1 vaccine in newly diagnosed glioma. The table came from immunoSEQ multiplex PCR; TCRdb's copy has only in-frame clones and leaves some out. In the table there are approximately 110,000 clones, about 90% of which are singletons. Time point of the sample: week 11, during vaccination. Vaccination comprised doses that each held 300 ug of mutant IDH1 20-mer peptide, plus topical imiquimod. These receptors' antigens are unknown. Sequences were derived from PBMCs, sampled from a glioma patient whose treatment included an IDH1 peptide vaccine. The source of these receptors is a woman aged 50 to 60 with glioma.

The rearrangement links TRBV5-6 to TRBJ1-1; 9 bases line up with TRBD1. V shed 5 bases and J 3 bases; nucleotides not matched to a gene: 5. The CDR3 contains 14 residues. Germline V gene data show CDR1 as SGHDT and CDR2 as YYEEEE. As DNA, the CDR3 is TGTGCCAGCAGTCGTGACAGGGGGTACACTGAAGCTTTCTTT. It codes for CASSRDRGYTEAFF.

V usage is TRBV4-1 and J usage is TRBJ1-5; D may be TRBD1 (6 bases). Germline values: CDR1 MGHRA, CDR2 YSYEKL. V was trimmed by 0 bases and J by 1 base, leaving 25 bases between them. The CDR3 consists of 21 residues. The CDR3 DNA sequence: TGCGCCAGCAGCCAAGATCCGGGAGATCTAAGAGCAGGGGTAAGCAATCAGCCCCAGCATTTT. This sequence encodes CASSQDPGDLRAGVSNQPQHF.

The chain carries TRBV5-8 and TRBJ2-7, with D hard to call. Germline loops: CDR1 SGHTS, CDR2 YDEGEE. CDR3 length: 12 amino acids. V was trimmed by 3 bases and J by 4 bases, leaving 8 bases between them. CDR3 nucleotides: TGTGCCAGCAGCTCTGACTCGTACGAGCAGTACTTC. Translation: CASSSDSYEQYF.

This clone appeared a single time. This chain uses TRBV4-1 with TRBJ2-5; 10 bases align to TRBD1. The tail of the sequence fits TRBJ2-7 better, so the J call may be wrong. This CDR3 comprises 15 residues. Germline V gives CDR1 MGHRA, CDR2 YSYEKL. The CDR3 region has the DNA TGCGCCAGCAGCCAAGGGGGACAGGGGTTCTACGAGCAGTACTTC. As protein: CASSQGGQGFYEQYF.

This sequence joins TRBV27 and TRBJ1-4; 9 bases match TRBD1. Per the germline V gene, CDR1 is MNHEY and CDR2 is SMNVEV (reference sequence). The V segment lost 5 bases and the J segment 5 bases; nucleotides outside the gene matches: 6. The CDR3 extends over 15 amino acids. This CDR3 is CASSQPGQGNEKLFF. The DNA of the CDR3 is TGTGCCAGCAGTCAGCCCGGACAGGGGAATGAAAAACTGTTTTTT.

The chain combines TRBV28 with TRBJ2-1; 8 bases agree with TRBD1. The CDR3 length is 15 residues. The V segment lost 10 bases and the J segment 4 bases; nucleotides outside the gene matches: 12. Germline CDR1 and CDR2: MDHEN and SYDVKM. DNA of the CDR3: TGTGCCACCCACCAGGGGGCGGGAAAGTACAATGAGCAGTTCTTC. Amino acid sequence: CATHQGAGKYNEQFF. Full variable domain (rest looked up from reference TRBV28 and TRBJ2-1): DVKVTQSSRYLVKRTGEKVFLECVQDMDHENMFWYRQDPGLGLRLIYFSYDVKMKEKGDIPEGYSVSREKKERFSLILESASTNQTSMYLCATHQGAGKYNEQFFGPGTRLTVL.

The chain links TRBV5-4 to TRBJ1-4; 9 bases map to TRBD1. The CDR3 totals 16 residues. The ends lost 0 bases at V and 8 bases at J; junction bases unmatched: 8. CDR1 SGHNT and CDR2 YYREEE come from the germline V gene (reference sequence). This chain's CDR3 is CASSLVGGTGREKLFF. The CDR3 DNA follows: TGTGCCAGCAGCTTGGTTGGAGGGACAGGGCGCGAAAAACTGTTTTTT.

This clone came up once. The chain employs TRBV9 and TRBJ2-7; no definite D call. CDR1 and CDR2 (germline): SGDLS, YYNGEE. This CDR3 comprises 15 residues. V dropped 2 bases and J dropped 4 bases, with 16 bases sitting between them. The chain's CDR3 is CASSVGPSAKYEQYF. In nucleotides, the CDR3 is TGTGCCAGCAGCGTCGGCCCATCGGCCAAATACGAGCAGTACTTC.

This chain joins TRBV6-1 and TRBJ1-2; no clear D. This CDR3 is built from 14 residues. From germline, CDR1 is MNHNS and CDR2 SASEGT. V lost 3 bases, J lost 3 bases, and 11 bases lay in between. In DNA form, the CDR3 reads TGTGCCAGCAGTGAGGGTGGGGTCGACTATGGCTACACCTTC. Protein sequence: CASSEGGVDYGYTF.

The CDR3 DNA follows: TGTGCCAGCAGTTTGTCCCCCCGGACCTACGAGCAGTACTTC. This translates into CASSLSPRTYEQYF. The rearrangement links TRBV6-5 to TRBJ2-7, with D unresolved. Germline values: CDR1 MNHEY, CDR2 SVGAGI. The CDR3 is 14 amino acids. With 4 bases removed from V and 2 bases from J, the gap between germline ends came to 12 bases.

The V call is TRBV4-2, the J call TRBJ2-2, with TRBD2 identical over 10 bases. Germline V gene sequence: CDR1 LGHNA, CDR2 YNFKEQ. The CDR3 is 15 residues long. V lost 6 bases and J lost 8; bases outside the gene matches: 9. Here the CDR3 DNA reads TGTGCCAGCAGAGGCCTAGCGGGAGTAGGTGGGGAGCTGTTTTTT. Translation: CASRGLAGVGGELFF.

The chain carries TRBV28 and TRBJ1-1, with a weak D call TRBD1 (5 bases). V shed 4 bases and J shed 11 bases, with 17 bases lying between them. The CDR3 is 13 residues long. Germline CDR1 MDHEN, CDR2 SYDVKM. CDR3 residues: CASSSPDSPWAFF. In nucleotides, the CDR3 is TGTGCCAGCAGTTCCCCCGACAGCCCTTGGGCTTTCTTT.

This rearrangement joins TRBV15 to TRBJ2-3; the D gene could be TRBD1 or TRBD2 (6 bases each). V was clipped by 1 base and J by 0 bases, with 17 bases between them. The germline V gene encodes CDR1 LNHNV and CDR2 YYDKDF (reference sequence). This CDR3 is 18 amino acids long. The CDR3 protein is CATSRAGAGPRSTDTQYF. Here the CDR3 DNA reads TGTGCCACCAGCAGAGCGGGGGCGGGGCCCCGAAGCACAGATACGCAGTATTTT.

The gene calls are TRBV5-1 and TRBJ2-4; 11 bases are shared with TRBD2. The CDR3 consists of 15 residues. From germline, CDR1 is SGHRS and CDR2 YFSETQ. The V segment lost 0 bases and the J segment 8 bases; nucleotides outside the gene matches: 4. CDR3 sequence reads: CASSLGLAGPDIQYF. The CDR3, as DNA: TGCGCCAGCAGCTTGGGACTAGCGGGGCCAGACATTCAGTACTTC.

J is TRBJ2-5 and V is TRBV29-1; 9 bases agree with TRBD1. The J call could be wrong; TRBJ2-7 is a better fit for the DNA end. Germline-derived CDR1 and CDR2 are SQVTM and ANQGSEA. The CDR3 spans 14 residues. CDR3 DNA: TGCAGCGTTGAAAGGGACAGGGCCCCCTACGAGCAGTACTTC. As protein: CSVERDRAPYEQYF.

The chain employs TRBV27 and TRBJ2-7, with D possibly being TRBD1 (5 bases). V lost 4 bases, J lost 9 bases, and 22 bases lay in between. CDR3 length: 15 residues. The germline CDR1 and CDR2 sequences are MNHEY and SMNVEV (reference sequence). The CDR3 reads CASSSARERTEAQYF. DNA of the CDR3: TGTGCCAGCAGTTCGGCCAGGGAACGAACCGAGGCGCAGTACTTC.

The J gene is TRBJ1-4, the V gene TRBV27; D uncertain. The germline V and J ends were trimmed by 1 base and 4 bases, with 10 bases remaining between them. Germline lookup yields CDR1 MNHEY and CDR2 SMNVEV (reference sequence). This CDR3 region has 15 residues. Written as DNA, the CDR3 is TGTGCCAGCAGTTTATTTGGGAGATTTAATGAAAAACTGTTTTTT. Its translation is CASSLFGRFNEKLFF.